The sequence of this T cell receptor beta chain was determined in a study of shared clonotypes between healthy human individuals. General study findings and limits: Compared with clonotypes that all four donors shared, non-shared clonotypes had lower generation probabilities.

The CDR3 is made up of 16 amino acids. Germline values: CDR1 SGHAT, CDR2 FQNNGV. J gave up 1 base and V 5 bases, and 10 bases lay outside the gene matches. The repertoire was sequenced with immunoSEQ multiplex PCR; TCRdb's copy has only in-frame clones and lacks some. The sample shows 2 million to 2.5 million clones, 90% to 95% of them seen only once. All donors qualified as healthy HIV-negative adults and had experienced no recent acute infections or vaccinations. All the donors were Caucasian adults who lived in Nashville, Tennessee. As concerns this clone: Its specificity is not known.

V usage is TRBV11-2 and J usage is TRBJ1-1; TRBD1 agrees at 7 bases. This sequence originates from a young man in good health. Some clones in this sample may be carry-over from other donors' samples. Material: naive CD4+ T cells from PBMCs. As for subset: CD45RA+ positively selected. The CDR3 DNA reads as TGTGCCAGCAGCCAGGGGGAGGCCAGCCCGAACACTGAAGCTTTCTTT. This codes for CASSQGEASPNTEAFF.